The rows below give T cell receptor beta chains drawn from one sample of a study of blood T cell repertoires in COVID-19. Repertoires were generated with immunoSEQ multiplex PCR, while TCRdb's copy carries only in-frame clones and drops some. The sample yields approximately 200,000 clones, approximately 85% seen once. The source material was peripheral blood. These receptors came from a human donor with active or convalescent COVID-19. The donor label of this sample is uncertain. CDR3s include the opening cysteine and the closing phenylalanine or tryptophan. The order of the fields is J gene, D gene, V gene, clone size, CDR3 length, CDR3 protein, CDR3 DNA. A D gene is named only where the DNA matches it firmly. Not every row has a clone size; where given, it reads once, few, many or a size class.

J: TRBJ1-1
D: NA
V: TRBV7-6
size: once
length: 11
CDR3: CASGRQLEAFF
DNA: TGTGCCAGCGGCAGGCAACTTGAAGCTTTCTTT

J: TRBJ2-7
D: NA
V: TRBV13
size: NA
length: 14
CDR3: CASSPRAGDPEQYF
DNA: TGTGCCAGCAGCCCCCGGGCAGGGGATCCCGAGCAGTACTTC

J: TRBJ2-4
D: NA
V: TRBV6-5
size: NA
length: 15
CDR3: CASSYSGGEVYIQYF
DNA: TGTGCCAGCAGTTACTCAGGAGGGGAGGTGTACATTCAGTACTTC

J: TRBJ2-4
D: NA
V: TRBV5-1
size: once
length: 14
CDR3: CASSFEGRGNIQYF
DNA: TGCGCCAGCAGCTTTGAGGGGAGGGGGAACATTCAGTACTTC

J: TRBJ2-4
D: TRBD2
V: TRBV7-9
size: NA
length: 16
CDR3: CASSWGGGVGKNIQYF
DNA: TGTGCCAGCAGCTGGGGCGGGGGAGTAGGCAAAAACATTCAGTACTTC

J: TRBJ2-5
D: TRBD2
V: TRBV5-8
size: NA
length: 17
CDR3: CASSFRLAGGPGETQYF
DNA: TGTGCCAGCAGCTTCCGACTAGCGGGAGGGCCGGGGGAGACCCAGTACTTC

J: TRBJ2-7
D: TRBD2
V: TRBV5-5
size: NA
length: 16
CDR3: CASSRIAGQRFNEQYF
DNA: TGTGCCAGCAGCCGAATAGCGGGCCAGAGGTTTAACGAGCAGTACTTC

J: TRBJ2-4
D: NA
V: TRBV5-1
size: NA
length: 18
CDR3: CATLKGSGPHISKNIQYF
DNA: TGCGCCACCCTAAAAGGTAGCGGTCCCCACATTAGCAAAAACATTCAGTACTTC

J: TRBJ2-3
D: NA
V: TRBV7-2
size: NA
length: 13
CDR3: CASTSEAGHTQYF
DNA: TGTGCCAGCACCTCTGAGGCGGGGCATACGCAGTATTTT

J: TRBJ1-2
D: TRBD1
V: TRBV2
size: NA
length: 14
CDR3: CASSGTGANYGYTF
DNA: TGTGCCAGCAGTGGGACAGGCGCTAACTATGGCTACACCTTC

J: TRBJ1-2
D: NA
V: TRBV5-1
size: NA
length: 12
CDR3: CASSPAQSGYTF
DNA: TGCGCCAGCAGCCCAGCACAGAGCGGCTACACCTTC

J: TRBJ1-5
D: NA
V: TRBV10-3
size: NA
length: 14
CDR3: CAISPRGDNQPQHF
DNA: TGTGCCATCAGCCCCCGGGGGGACAATCAGCCCCAGCATTTT

J: TRBJ2-4
D: NA
V: TRBV19
size: NA
length: 18
CDR3: CASSIGYREIIAKNIQYF
DNA: TGTGCCAGTAGTATCGGATACAGGGAGATCATAGCCAAAAACATTCAGTACTTC

J: TRBJ2-7
D: NA
V: TRBV20-1
size: NA
length: 11
CDR3: CSASGSYEQYF
DNA: TGCAGTGCTAGTGGGAGCTACGAGCAGTACTTC

J: TRBJ1-1
D: NA
V: TRBV25-1
size: NA
length: 12
CDR3: CASSDPSGGAFF
DNA: TGTGCCAGCAGTGACCCGTCGGGAGGCGCTTTCTTT

J: TRBJ1-5
D: NA
V: TRBV12-1
size: NA
length: 16
CDR3: CASSFECSGGFQPQHF
DNA: TGTGCCAGCAGCTTTGAGTGTTCGGGGGGCTTTCAGCCCCAGCATTTT

J: TRBJ2-3
D: TRBD2
V: TRBV11-2
size: NA
length: 16
CDR3: CASSLKPGLLTDTQYF
DNA: TGTGCCAGCAGCTTAAAGCCGGGACTACTCACAGATACGCAGTATTTT

J: TRBJ2-3
D: TRBD2
V: TRBV6-2/TRBV6-3
size: NA
length: 18
CDR3: CASSYTAGEFTSTDTQYF
DNA: TGTGCCAGCAGTTACACAGCGGGGGAATTTACTAGCACAGATACGCAGTATTTT

J: TRBJ2-6
D: NA
V: TRBV19
size: NA
length: 15
CDR3: CASSGGTSGANVLTF
DNA: TGTGCCAGTAGTGGAGGGACTTCCGGGGCCAACGTCCTGACTTTC

J: TRBJ1-2
D: NA
V: TRBV27
size: NA
length: 13
CDR3: CASSSGNLYGYTF
DNA: TGTGCCAGCAGTTCTGGCAACCTCTATGGCTACACCTTC

J: TRBJ1-1
D: NA
V: TRBV2
size: NA
length: 13
CDR3: CASSVLVNTEAFF
DNA: TGTGCCAGCAGCGTCCTTGTGAACACTGAAGCTTTCTTT

J: TRBJ1-3
D: TRBD1
V: TRBV28
size: once
length: 15
CDR3: CASSSQGVSGNTIYF
DNA: TGTGCCAGCAGTAGCCAGGGGGTCTCTGGAAACACCATATATTTT

J: TRBJ2-1
D: NA
V: TRBV30
size: NA
length: 17
CDR3: CAWSVPWAYSSYNEQFF
DNA: TGTGCCTGGAGTGTACCCTGGGCGTATAGCTCCTACAATGAGCAGTTCTTC

J: TRBJ1-2
D: NA
V: TRBV5-1
size: NA
length: 13
CDR3: CASRDSDAYGYTF
DNA: TGCGCCAGCAGGGACAGCGACGCCTATGGCTACACCTTC

J: TRBJ1-1
D: TRBD1
V: TRBV18
size: NA
length: 19
CDR3: CASSLSTHRGRGVNTEAFF
DNA: TGTGCCAGCTCACTGTCAACACACAGGGGGCGCGGGGTGAACACTGAAGCTTTCTTT

J: TRBJ2-2
D: TRBD2
V: TRBV19
size: NA
length: 16
CDR3: CASSKLATEAGGELFF
DNA: TGTGCCAGTAGTAAACTAGCGACCGAAGCGGGCGGGGAGCTGTTTTTT

J: TRBJ1-5
D: TRBD1
V: TRBV3-1/TRBV3-2
size: NA
length: 15
CDR3: CASSQDPGGHQPQHF
DNA: TGTGCCAGCAGCCAAGACCCAGGGGGCCACCAGCCCCAGCATTTT

J: TRBJ1-6
D: NA
V: TRBV11-2
size: few
length: 15
CDR3: CASSLVAGPNSPLHF
DNA: TGTGCCAGCAGCTTAGTAGCAGGGCCGAATTCACCCCTCCACTTT

J: TRBJ2-7
D: TRBD2
V: TRBV5-1
size: NA
length: 16
CDR3: CASSPGTSGIKGEQYF
DNA: TGCGCCAGCAGCCCCGGGACTAGCGGGATAAAAGGCGAGCAGTACTTC

J: TRBJ2-2
D: TRBD2
V: TRBV6-1
size: few
length: 20
CDR3: CASSEEGGLAGTDVPGELFF
DNA: TGTGCCAGCAGTGAGGAGGGGGGACTAGCGGGAACGGATGTCCCCGGGGAGCTGTTTTTT

J: TRBJ1-4
D: TRBD1
V: TRBV2
size: NA
length: 15
CDR3: CASSLAGTALGVLFF
DNA: TGTGCCAGCAGCCTCGCGGGGACAGCCCTGGGAGTACTGTTTTTT

J: TRBJ2-3
D: NA
V: TRBV9
size: NA
length: 15
CDR3: CASSVPQGYADTQYF
DNA: TGTGCCAGCAGCGTCCCACAGGGATACGCAGATACGCAGTATTTT

J: TRBJ1-5
D: TRBD1
V: TRBV6-5
size: NA
length: 14
CDR3: CASSYGQANQPQHF
DNA: TGTGCCAGCAGTTACGGACAGGCCAATCAGCCCCAGCATTTT

J: TRBJ2-3
D: NA
V: TRBV3-1/TRBV3-2
size: few
length: 14
CDR3: CASSQGLHTDTQYF
DNA: TGTGCCAGCAGCCAGGGACTCCACACAGATACGCAGTATTTT

J: TRBJ1-6
D: TRBD1
V: TRBV18
size: NA
length: 15
CDR3: CASSPPRGRGSPLHF
DNA: TGTGCCAGCTCACCACCGAGGGGGCGAGGTTCACCCCTCCACTTT

J: TRBJ1-6
D: NA
V: TRBV9
size: NA
length: 16
CDR3: CASSVRAGQANSPLHF
DNA: TGTGCCAGCAGCGTAAGGGCGGGCCAGGCTAATTCACCCCTCCACTTT

J: TRBJ2-3
D: NA
V: TRBV9
size: NA
length: 14
CDR3: CASSVTVSTDTQYF
DNA: TGTGCCAGCAGCGTAACGGTTAGCACAGATACGCAGTATTTT

J: TRBJ2-5
D: TRBD2
V: TRBV4-1
size: NA
length: 17
CDR3: CASSRLSGGYGQETQYF
DNA: TGCGCCAGCAGCCGTCTTTCCGGGGGGTATGGACAAGAGACCCAGTACTTC

J: TRBJ2-7
D: NA
V: TRBV6-5
size: NA
length: 15
CDR3: CASSRPLQGRGEQYF
DNA: TGTGCCAGCAGTCGTCCACTCCAGGGAAGGGGGGAGCAGTACTTC

J: TRBJ1-2
D: NA
V: TRBV5-1
size: NA
length: 13
CDR3: CASSLAGNYGYTF
DNA: TGCGCCAGCAGCTTGGCAGGGAACTATGGCTACACCTTC

J: TRBJ2-3
D: TRBD2
V: TRBV5-1
size: once
length: 14
CDR3: CASSDGGAEDTQYF
DNA: TGCGCCAGCAGCGACGGGGGGGCTGAAGATACGCAGTATTTT

J: TRBJ1-2
D: TRBD1
V: TRBV7-2
size: NA
length: 14
CDR3: CASSANRGNYGYTF
DNA: TGTGCCAGCAGCGCCAACAGGGGTAACTATGGCTACACCTTC

J: TRBJ2-3
D: TRBD2
V: TRBV7-7
size: NA
length: 15
CDR3: CASTPGTSAADTQYF
DNA: TGTGCTAGCACCCCCGGGACTAGCGCCGCAGATACGCAGTATTTT

J: TRBJ2-7
D: TRBD1
V: TRBV19
size: NA
length: 13
CDR3: CASSTGQGYEQYF
DNA: TGTGCCAGTAGTACGGGACAGGGCTACGAGCAGTACTTC

J: TRBJ1-1
D: NA
V: TRBV29-1
size: few
length: 13
CDR3: CSDPDSLRTEAFF
DNA: TGCAGCGATCCGGACAGCTTAAGGACTGAAGCTTTCTTT

J: TRBJ2-5
D: NA
V: TRBV10-2
size: NA
length: 14
CDR3: CASSDWLGRETQYF
DNA: TGCGCCAGCAGTGATTGGCTAGGAAGGGAGACCCAGTACTTC

J: TRBJ1-5
D: NA
V: TRBV6-1
size: NA
length: 16
CDR3: CASSERSSVSREPQHF
DNA: TGTGCCAGCAGTGAACGTTCTTCCGTGTCCCGGGAGCCCCAGCATTTT

J: TRBJ2-1
D: TRBD2
V: TRBV30
size: NA
length: 20
CDR3: CAWSAYRLLAGTASYNEQFF
DNA: TGTGCCTGGAGTGCATACAGACTCTTAGCGGGAACCGCCTCCTACAATGAGCAGTTCTTC

J: TRBJ2-5
D: TRBD1
V: TRBV2
size: NA
length: 15
CDR3: CASSEWKGAQETQYF
DNA: TGTGCCAGCAGTGAATGGAAGGGGGCCCAAGAGACCCAGTACTTC

J: TRBJ1-4
D: NA
V: TRBV9
size: many
length: 15
CDR3: CASSPRRGRSEKLFF
DNA: TGTGCCAGCAGCCCGAGGCGGGGGAGAAGTGAAAAACTGTTTTTT

J: TRBJ1-1
D: TRBD1
V: TRBV6-5
size: NA
length: 14
CDR3: CASKGDRGYTEAFF
DNA: TGTGCCAGCAAAGGGGACAGGGGTTACACTGAAGCTTTCTTT

J: TRBJ2-1
D: TRBD2
V: TRBV15
size: NA
length: 16
CDR3: CATSRGLAGPYNEQFF
DNA: TGTGCCACCAGCAGGGGACTAGCGGGGCCCTACAATGAGCAGTTCTTC

J: TRBJ1-1
D: NA
V: TRBV18
size: NA
length: 16
CDR3: CASSGGEASWNTEAFF
DNA: TGTGCCAGCTCAGGCGGAGAAGCCAGTTGGAACACTGAAGCTTTCTTT

J: TRBJ2-7
D: TRBD1
V: TRBV19
size: few
length: 15
CDR3: CASSPGQGADYEQYF
DNA: TGTGCCAGTAGTCCGGGACAGGGGGCCGACTACGAGCAGTACTTC

J: TRBJ1-5
D: NA
V: TRBV18
size: NA
length: 14
CDR3: CASSRTGDHQPQHF
DNA: TGTGCCAGCTCACGAACGGGGGATCATCAGCCCCAGCATTTT